The 23 T cell receptor beta chains reported below all come from one sample, sequenced in a study of T cell responses to AZD1222 COVID-19 vaccine. Produced via immunoSEQ multiplex PCR; TCRdb's table is partial and in-frame only. The data contain roughly 150,000 clones, about 90% of them singletons. This material consisted of peripheral blood, taken on day 0 of AZD1222 vaccination. Receptor source: an adult in good health.

This clone was detected only once. The V gene is TRBV25-1, the J gene TRBJ1-3; D uncertain. The CDR3 runs 13 residues. Trimming took 4 bases from V and 2 from J, leaving 6 bases between them. CDR1 MGHDK and CDR2 SYGVNS come from the germline V gene. The CDR3 DNA reads as TGTGCCAGCAGTGCCGGGACTGGAAACACCATATATTTT. This gives the protein CASSAGTGNTIYF.

This clone was seen just once. This chain uses TRBV28 with TRBJ2-7; 10 positions match TRBD1. Germline CDR1 MDHEN, CDR2 SYDVKM. V lost 5 bases and J lost 2; bases outside the gene matches: 3. The CDR3 has 14 residues. In nucleotides, the CDR3 is TGTGCCAGCAGTCCCGGGACAGGGGCCTACGAGCAGTACTTC. Protein product: CASSPGTGAYEQYF.

The chain recombines TRBV13 with TRBJ2-7, with TRBD1 identical over 8 bases. The CDR3 consists of 15 residues. CDR1 and CDR2 from the germline V gene are PRHDT and FYEKMQ (reference sequence). With V trimmed by 4 bases and J by 1 base, 6 bases remained unmatched. The chain's CDR3 is CASSSPGQASYEQYF. The CDR3, as DNA: TGTGCCAGCAGCTCACCGGGACAGGCTTCCTACGAGCAGTACTTC.

The V call is TRBV19, the J call TRBJ2-1; 7 positions match TRBD2. Trimming removed 3 bases from V and 0 bases from J; junction bases left unmatched: 2. From germline, CDR1 is LNHDA and CDR2 SQIVND (reference sequence). The CDR3 consists of 15 residues. The CDR3 loop is CASSIGGGSYNEQFF. The CDR3 DNA sequence: TGTGCCAGTAGTATTGGGGGGGGCTCCTACAATGAGCAGTTCTTC.

The V call is TRBV13, the J call TRBJ2-2; the D is unclear. The V and J ends lost 4 bases and 3 bases respectively, with 3 bases between them. The CDR3 is 12 amino acids. Germline assignment: CDR1 PRHDT and CDR2 FYEKMQ (reference sequence). As DNA, the CDR3 is TGTGCCAGCAGCTCAGACACCGGGGAGCTGTTTTTT. Translation: CASSSDTGELFF. The full variable domain, with the rest looked up from reference TRBV13 and TRBJ2-2, is AAGVIQSPRHLIKEKRETATLKCYPIPRHDTVYWYQQGPGQDPQFLISFYEKMQSDKGSIPDRFSAQQFSDYHSELNMSSLELGDSALYFCASSSDTGELFFGEGSRLTVL.

The rearrangement joins TRBV5-8 to TRBJ2-1, with D perhaps matching TRBD2 (6 bases). Trimming left V 0 bases short and J 4 bases short, with 14 bases between. The CDR3 totals 16 residues. From germline, CDR1 is SGHTS and CDR2 YDEGEE. The CDR3 spells CASSLADKGGYNEQFF. CDR3 in DNA: TGTGCCAGCAGCTTGGCGGACAAGGGAGGTTACAATGAGCAGTTCTTC.

V and J are TRBV6-5 and TRBJ1-5; the D gene is possibly TRBD1 (5 bases). Germline V lookup: CDR1 MNHEY, CDR2 SVGAGI. Deletions cut 4 bases from V and 6 bases from J, with 16 bases between. The CDR3 is made up of 15 amino acids. This CDR3 is CASSWGSGSGQPQHF. CDR3 coding DNA: TGTGCCAGCAGTTGGGGCTCAGGGTCAGGTCAGCCCCAGCATTTT.

This sequence joins TRBV4-2 and TRBJ2-7; D is perhaps TRBD1 (6 bases). CDR3 length equals 14 residues. Trimming removed 4 bases from V and 6 bases from J, with 16 bases in between. From germline, CDR1 is LGHNA and CDR2 YNFKEQ. DNA of the CDR3: TGTGCCAGCAGCCCTCCGAGACAGGCGTCCGAGCAGTACTTC. This translates into CASSPPRQASEQYF.

This clone is categorized as large. V gene TRBV24-1 combines with J gene TRBJ2-2; D is perhaps TRBD1 or TRBD2 (6 bases each). The CDR3 sequence is 15 residues long. With 7 bases removed from V and 7 bases from J, the gap between germline ends came to 18 bases. The germline CDR1 and CDR2 sequences are KGHDR and SFDVKD. CDR3 sequence (DNA): TGTGCCACCAGCGAGAGAGGGGGAGCGGGCGGGGAGCTGTTTTTT. It encodes CATSERGGAGGELFF.

The CDR3 coding sequence is TGTGCCAGCAGCTTAACAGGAAACACCATATATTTT. As protein: CASSLTGNTIYF. This rearrangement joins TRBV6-6 to TRBJ1-3; no reliable D call. CDR3 length: 12 amino acids. Germline assignment: CDR1 MNHNY and CDR2 SVGAGI (reference sequence). The V gene lost 6 bases and the J gene lost 4 bases, with 7 bases spanning the gap.

V and J are TRBV4-3 and TRBJ1-2; unclear D gene. The V and J ends lost 0 bases and 0 bases respectively, with 14 bases between them. This CDR3 has 17 amino acids. CDR1 LGHNA and CDR2 YSLEER come from the germline V gene. The CDR3 sequence is CASSQELGSTSNYGYTF. The CDR3 DNA reads as TGCGCCAGCAGCCAAGAACTAGGGAGTACCTCTAACTATGGCTACACCTTC.

The rearrangement joins TRBV28 to TRBJ2-7; D remains ambiguous. The length of the CDR3 is 11 residues. The germline V gene encodes CDR1 MDHEN and CDR2 SYDVKM. Trimming shortened V by 2 bases and J by 6 bases, and 5 bases separated the two germline ends. CDR3 residues: CASSLSIEQYF. The CDR3 nucleotides are TGTGCCAGCAGTTTAAGTATCGAGCAGTACTTC.

V usage is TRBV7-8 and J usage is TRBJ2-1, with TRBD2 as a possible D gene (6 bases). CDR3 length equals 15 residues. V lost 4 bases to trimming and J lost 6 bases, with 16 bases between them. Germline CDR1 and CDR2: SGHVS and FQNEAQ. The chain's CDR3 is CASSSRLVVGNEQFF. The CDR3 nucleotides read TGTGCCAGCAGCTCTCGACTAGTTGTGGGCAATGAGCAGTTCTTC.

This clone was seen a few times. This chain links TRBV5-4 with TRBJ1-2; possibly TRBD1 for D (5 bases). The germline V and J ends were trimmed by 0 bases and 0 bases, with 15 bases remaining between them. Germline assignment: CDR1 SGHNT and CDR2 YYREEE (reference sequence). The CDR3 has 17 residues. CDR3 sequence (DNA): TGTGCCAGCAGCTTGGCCGGGACCGCAACCTCTAACTATGGCTACACCTTC. Translating gives CASSLAGTATSNYGYTF.

The rearrangement joins TRBV2 to TRBJ2-3; TRBD2 matches at 11 bases. Germline V CDR1 and CDR2: SNHLY, FYNNEI. V lost 6 bases to trimming and J lost 0 bases; unmatched junction nucleotides: 5. The CDR3 is made up of 16 amino acids. The CDR3: CASRSTSGTSTDTQYF. CDR3 DNA: TGTGCCAGCAGGTCGACTAGCGGGACTAGCACAGATACGCAGTATTTT.

V usage is TRBV18 and J usage is TRBJ1-5; 8 nucleotides agree with TRBD1. The CDR3 is 15 amino acids. With 5 bases clipped from V and 2 bases from J, the junction kept 5 bases outside the gene matches. Germline V gives CDR1 KGHSH, CDR2 LQKENI. The CDR3 bases are TGTGCCAGCTCAGTCGCAGGGGGCGGCAATCAGCCCCAGCATTTT. It codes for CASSVAGGGNQPQHF.

The V gene is TRBV7-2, the J gene TRBJ2-3; D is uncertain. Germline CDR1 is SGHTA and CDR2 is FQGNSA. Trimming took off 5 bases at V and 0 bases at J, with 12 bases between the two ends. The CDR3 consists of 15 residues. CDR3 coding DNA: TGTGCCAGCAGCCAAGTAGCATCTAGCACAGATACGCAGTATTTT. The encoded protein is CASSQVASSTDTQYF.

The chain recombines TRBV18 with TRBJ2-2, with D perhaps TRBD2 (6 bases). Looked up from germline, CDR1 is KGHSH and CDR2 is LQKENI. This CDR3 has 14 residues. Deletions cut 4 bases from V and 3 bases from J, with 9 bases between. CDR3 amino acids: CASSQGTYTGELFF. The CDR3 DNA is TGTGCCAGCTCACAAGGGACTTACACCGGGGAGCTGTTTTTT.

The chain links TRBV7-2 to TRBJ2-7; possible D gene TRBD2, 7 bases. Germline assignment: CDR1 SGHTA and CDR2 FQGNSA. The CDR3 runs to 13 residues. Trimming pared 1 base from V and 6 bases from J, leaving 10 bases between. CDR3 sequence: CASSLEGGSEQYF. CDR3 sequence (DNA): TGTGCCAGCAGCTTAGAGGGGGGGAGCGAGCAGTACTTC.

This clone showed up just once. The gene calls are TRBV18 and TRBJ2-7; D gene ambiguous. V lost 3 bases and J lost 1, with 16 bases in between. CDR1 KGHSH and CDR2 LQKENI come from the germline V gene. The CDR3 has 16 residues. The CDR3 coding sequence is TGTGCCAGCTCACCGACTGGGCAGCCGCCTTCCTACGAGCAGTACTTC. This encodes CASSPTGQPPSYEQYF. Combining the CDR3 with reference TRBV18 and TRBJ2-7 gives the whole variable domain NAGVMQNPRHLVRRRGQEARLRCSPMKGHSHVYWYRQLPEEGLKFMVYLQKENIIDESGMPKERFSAEFPKEGPSILRIQQVVRGDSAAYFCASSPTGQPPSYEQYFGPGTRLTVT.

The J gene is TRBJ2-3, the V gene TRBV4-2; 8 positions match TRBD1. Trimming cost V 0 bases and J 5 bases; bases outside gene matches: 7. The CDR3 is made up of 16 amino acids. Germline CDR1 and CDR2: LGHNA and YNFKEQ. The CDR3 sequence is CASSQDQGAIRDTQYF. The CDR3 bases are TGTGCCAGCAGCCAAGACCAGGGGGCCATTAGAGATACGCAGTATTTT.

This chain uses TRBV28 with TRBJ1-2; D possibly corresponds to TRBD1 (6 bases). The CDR3 totals 15 residues. Per germline, CDR1 MDHEN and CDR2 SYDVKM. V was pared by 2 bases and J by 4 bases, with 14 bases between. CDR3 in amino acids: CASSLEQGIGYGYTF. CDR3 nucleotides: TGTGCCAGCAGTTTAGAACAGGGCATTGGCTATGGCTACACCTTC.

The chain joins TRBV3-1 (or the pseudogene TRBV3-2) to TRBJ2-1; possibly TRBD1 for D (5 bases). The CDR3 consists of 13 residues. The germline V and J ends were trimmed by 1 base and 15 bases, with 16 bases remaining between them. Per germline, CDR1 LGHDT and CDR2 YNNKEL (reference sequence). The CDR3 protein is CASSQGGQTITFF. The DNA for the CDR3 is TGTGCCAGCAGCCAAGGTGGACAAACGATTACGTTCTTC.